The clone carrying this T cell receptor (beta chain) occurred once. Its specificity is not known. This record comes from a study of cytotoxic CD8 clonotypes in ibrutinib-treated CLL. Regarding the study as a whole: For progressing versus sustained-remission patients, sampling times were not the same.

Method: immunoSEQ multiplex PCR; TCRdb's copy keeps in-frame clones and lacks some. The sample has hundreds of thousands of clones, 75% to 80% seen once. This CDR3 contains 14 residues. Germline values: CDR1 SGHRS, CDR2 YFSETQ. With 4 bases removed from V and 0 bases from J, the gap between germline ends came to 11 bases. This chain connects TRBV5-1 to TRBJ2-7; no definite D call. Material: PBMCs, obtained after 12 months of ibrutinib treatment. This sequence was found in a human donor with chronic lymphocytic leukemia. CDR3 in amino acids: CASSDGGGSYEQYF. In DNA form, the CDR3 reads TGCGCCAGCAGCGACGGTGGCGGCTCCTACGAGCAGTACTTC.